This is a list of T cell receptor beta chains from one sample in a study of CXCR3-negative and CXCR3-positive naive CD8 T cells. TCRdb re-called the 5' RACE reads and catalogs CDR3 proteins one per entry, DNA excluded. The sample yields some 130,000 distinct CDR3 sequences, of which the top ten take up 0.29%. Sequencing was carried out using naive CXCR3- CD8+ T cells from blood. All receptors derive from a human donor in good health. Some clones in this sample may be carry-over from other donors' samples. The CDR3 runs from the conserved cysteine through the conserved F or W.

J | V | CDR3
TRBJ2-3 | TRBV29-1 | CSVEDQMADTDTQYF
TRBJ1-2 | TRBV27 | CASSLSGAYYGYTF
TRBJ2-5 | TRBV5-1 | CASSHWRGTSGRETQYF
TRBJ2-1 | TRBV28 | CASRGGYGNEQFF
TRBJ2-3 | TRBV28 | CASSPGPSTDTQYF
TRBJ1-4 | TRBV3-1 | CASSHVGSDEKLFF
TRBJ1-2 | TRBV29-1 | CSDNRDGNGYTF
TRBJ1-3 | TRBV29-1 | CSVEGGGNTIYF
TRBJ2-1 | TRBV29-1 | CSVESRVLDDEQFF
TRBJ1-2 | TRBV11-2 | CASSLGETGDIGYTF
TRBJ2-7 | TRBV3-1 | CASSPRTGATYEQYF
TRBJ2-1 | TRBV4-3 | CASSQDLGTYNEQFF
TRBJ2-7 | TRBV7-2 | CASRGLLQETQYF
TRBJ2-7 | TRBV7-8 | CASSSLWESRDEQYF
TRBJ2-1 | TRBV4-2 | CASSQDRGHEQFF
TRBJ1-1 | TRBV7-9 | CASSLTRTGFMNTEAFF
TRBJ2-7 | TRBV15 | CATSTTRSVGTYEQYF
TRBJ2-7 | TRBV20-1 | CSARGADYEQYF
TRBJ1-2 | TRBV29-1 | CSFGQLYGYTF
TRBJ2-1 | TRBV5-1 | CASSLSRGVYNEQFF
TRBJ2-7 | TRBV7-9 | CASSPSSPGTNEQYF
TRBJ2-7 | TRBV19 | CASSILHRDEQYF
TRBJ2-5 | TRBV9 | CASSVTSGADGAETQYF
TRBJ1-1 | TRBV5-1 | CASSFGQAFMNTEAFF
TRBJ2-7 | TRBV29-1 | CSVESRDNEQYF
TRBJ2-7 | TRBV20-1 | CSARDTDRPYEQYF
TRBJ1-2 | TRBV28 | CASSLTGVGYTF
TRBJ2-1 | TRBV5-1 | CASSPLIIWEQFF
TRBJ2-1 | TRBV7-2 | CASSSILAGSSYNEQFF
TRBJ2-2 | TRBV29-1 | CSSRKSNTGELFF
TRBJ2-1 | TRBV29-1 | CSVAAKRVDEQFF
TRBJ2-1 | TRBV2 | CASSVDSSYNEQFF
TRBJ1-2 | TRBV7-9 | CASSLGDWGYGYTF
TRBJ1-2 | TRBV4-1 | CASSQGLTGLDGYTF
TRBJ2-1 | TRBV3-1 | CASSDLTTGDYNEQFF
TRBJ2-7 | TRBV29-1 | CSVEIGSGRADEQYF
TRBJ2-1 | TRBV29-1 | CSAQGQTSGGANEQFF
TRBJ2-7 | TRBV29-1 | CSVVQGGLTYEQYF
TRBJ2-1 | TRBV28 | CASSPGPAEYNEQFF
TRBJ2-5 | TRBV29-1 | CSVEVGQGRIGMMETQYF
TRBJ1-2 | TRBV20-1 | CSARDHEAVGTNYGYTF
TRBJ1-1 | TRBV11-3 | CASTPQGTGTEAFF
TRBJ1-1 | TRBV23-1 | CASSHPTDRTSRAFF
TRBJ1-4 | TRBV27 | CASGSTGVEKLFF
TRBJ2-7 | TRBV20-1 | CSARDVTSRSYEQYF
TRBJ2-7 | TRBV7-9 | CASSWARTGPEQYF
TRBJ1-2 | TRBV29-1 | CSVPQIGGYTF
TRBJ1-2 | TRBV10-3 | CAISESPADQNIYGYTF
TRBJ2-3 | TRBV6-2/TRBV6-3 | CASSHGSRPTDTQYF
TRBJ2-2 | TRBV27 | CATGYLTGELFF
TRBJ2-1 | TRBV2 | CASSELTGLFYEQFF
TRBJ2-7 | TRBV7-9 | CASSPIYEQYF
TRBJ2-3 | TRBV11-2 | CASSLGTVSADTQYF
TRBJ1-3 | TRBV7-9 | CASSSVGDSGNTIYF
TRBJ2-7 | TRBV12-3/TRBV12-4 | CASRRSGTQETYEQYF
TRBJ2-3 | TRBV5-1 | CASSLASGSTDTQYF
TRBJ2-7 | TRBV11-2 | CASSYFRTLSYEQYF
TRBJ2-7 | TRBV25-1 | CASLAGFQQYF
TRBJ2-3 | TRBV10-1 | CASSEDPTDTQYF